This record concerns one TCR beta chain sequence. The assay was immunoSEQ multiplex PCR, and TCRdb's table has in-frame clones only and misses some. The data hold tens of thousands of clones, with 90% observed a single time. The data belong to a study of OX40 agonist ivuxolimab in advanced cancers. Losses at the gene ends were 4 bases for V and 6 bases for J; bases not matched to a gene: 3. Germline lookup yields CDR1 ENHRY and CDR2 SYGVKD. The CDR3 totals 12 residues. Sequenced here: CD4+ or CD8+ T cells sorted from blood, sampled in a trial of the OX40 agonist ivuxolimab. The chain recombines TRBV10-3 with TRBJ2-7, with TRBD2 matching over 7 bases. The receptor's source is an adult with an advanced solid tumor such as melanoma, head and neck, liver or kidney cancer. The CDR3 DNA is TGTGCCATCAGTGGTGGGGGGGGCGAGCAGTACTTC. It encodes CAISGGGGEQYF.